The 2 T cell receptor beta chains in this list originate from one sample, sequenced in a study of blood T cell repertoires in COVID-19. Profiling relied on immunoSEQ multiplex PCR, and the TCRdb table lists in-frame clones only, not all of them. The sample yields roughly 90,000 clones, approximately 85% seen once. The sample comprised peripheral blood. Receptors were obtained from a human donor in a cohort sampled during active COVID-19.

This clone was observed a single time. The chain recombines TRBV9 with TRBJ2-7; D possibly corresponds to TRBD1 (5 bases). V lost 0 bases and J 5 bases, leaving 18 bases between the germline ends. The CDR3 consists of 16 residues. Germline V gives CDR1 SGDLS, CDR2 YYNGEE. DNA of the CDR3: TGTGCCAGCAGCGTAGGATTGAGAACAGGTTTGGACGAGCAGTACTTC. Amino acids: CASSVGLRTGLDEQYF.

This chain uses TRBV18 with TRBJ1-1, with D hard to call. Germline lookup yields CDR1 KGHSH and CDR2 LQKENI. This CDR3 spans 13 amino acids. V lost 6 bases and J 4 bases, leaving 12 bases between the germline ends. CDR3 sequence reads: CASSGGVGTEAFF. DNA for the CDR3: TGTGCCAGCTCGGGCGGGGTGGGCACTGAAGCTTTCTTT.